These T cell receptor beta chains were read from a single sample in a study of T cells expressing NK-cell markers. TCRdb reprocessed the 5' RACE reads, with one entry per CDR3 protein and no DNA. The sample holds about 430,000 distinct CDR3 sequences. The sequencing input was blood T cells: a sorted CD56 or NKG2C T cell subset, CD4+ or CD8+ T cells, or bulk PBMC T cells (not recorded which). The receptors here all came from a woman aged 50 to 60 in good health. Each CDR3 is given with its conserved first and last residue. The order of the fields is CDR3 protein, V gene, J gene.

CASSVRHEQYF	TRBV3-1	TRBJ2-7
CASSAWDRRGDEAFF	TRBV5-1	TRBJ1-1
CSARRQRLAGGLETQYF	TRBV20-1	TRBJ2-5
CASSNGLAGGSSYNEQFF	TRBV6-6	TRBJ2-1
CASSPHSREQYF	TRBV5-1	TRBJ2-7
CASTPRVGGQETQYF	TRBV19	TRBJ2-5
CASSGTQGANEKLFF	TRBV25-1	TRBJ1-4
CASSLTSGVFGEQFF	TRBV5-1	TRBJ2-1
CASSQNLGNEQFF	TRBV14	TRBJ2-1
CASSPRHFQNRNEQFF	TRBV6-2/TRBV6-3	TRBJ2-1
CSARDFQGRTEAFF	TRBV20-1	TRBJ1-1
CATGQGTSQPQHF	TRBV30	TRBJ1-5
CSAIKGITEAFF	TRBV20-1	TRBJ1-1
CASSTTGQNTQYF	TRBV13	TRBJ2-3
CASTAGQITEAFF	TRBV12-3/TRBV12-4	TRBJ1-1
CASRPGLRTDTQYF	TRBV12-3/TRBV12-4	TRBJ2-3
CAIRDSYEQYF	TRBV10-3	TRBJ2-7
CASSLEGGSGANVLTF	TRBV5-1	TRBJ2-6
CASSPIGRLRETQYF	TRBV18	TRBJ2-5
CASSQSLANQVTQYF	TRBV14	TRBJ2-5
CSVEDHRWGTYTDTQYF	TRBV29-1	TRBJ2-3
CASSQVIGPNEKLFF	TRBV4-1	TRBJ1-4
CASSRVNQPQHF	TRBV5-6	TRBJ1-5
CASSFADRNRYGYTF	TRBV27	TRBJ1-2
CSGYEGGSQDTQYF	TRBV20-1	TRBJ2-3
CASRADRANTGELFF	TRBV2	TRBJ2-2
CASSSVGLSGRLQTGELFF	TRBV6-1	TRBJ2-2
CASSLAPTRVQYEQYF	TRBV5-1	TRBJ2-7
CASSPTGGLFF	TRBV6-2/TRBV6-3	TRBJ2-2
CSARRGGSGNEQFF	TRBV20-1	TRBJ2-1
CASSSRPVGAYEQYF	TRBV7-9	TRBJ2-7